These 21 T cell receptor beta chains were sequenced from one sample in a study of blood T cells in healthy people across ages. Using a J-beta primer mix together with a sample-barcoded 5' primer, a second PCR was run for roughly 6 to 12 cycles. TCRdb fed the 5' RACE reads into MiXCR, producing one record per CDR3 protein. The sample carries around 800,000 distinct CDR3 sequences, 53% recorded once. Sequencing was done on a sample of blood. Receptors originate from a man aged 80 or over in good health.

The chain recombines TRBV5-6 with TRBJ2-7; the D is unclear. The CDR3 has 14 residues. Germline V CDR1 and CDR2: SGHDT, YYEEEE. Deletions cut 2 bases from V and 2 bases from J, with 11 bases between. The CDR3 loop reads CASSFGLGTYEQYF. The CDR3 bases are TGTGCCAGCAGCTTCGGGCTGGGGACCTACGAGCAGTACTTC.

The CDR3 DNA follows: TGTGCCACCAGTGATGCGGGAAACTATGGCTACACCTTC. This codes for CATSDAGNYGYTF. This chain connects TRBV24-1 to TRBJ1-2; no definite D call. Trimming shortened V by 3 bases and J by 2 bases, and 6 bases separated the two germline ends. This CDR3 has 13 amino acids. Germline loops: CDR1 KGHDR, CDR2 SFDVKD.

The chain is built from TRBV7-2 and TRBJ2-1; D possibly corresponds to TRBD2 (5 bases). CDR1 SGHTA and CDR2 FQGNSA come from the germline V gene. The CDR3 runs 14 residues. Trimming cost V 5 bases and J 2 bases, with 10 bases left between them. The CDR3 sequence is CASSPRGTYNEQFF. The CDR3, as DNA: TGTGCCAGCAGCCCCCGGGGAACCTACAATGAGCAGTTCTTC.

Turning to this clonotype: The junction and the germline gene differ at one end; a read error may be behind it. V usage is TRBV20-1 and J usage is TRBJ1-5; D is ambiguous. Germline CDR1 is DFQATT and CDR2 is SNEGSKA (reference sequence). The CDR3 extends over 14 amino acids. CDR3 sequence reads: CSATDLNSDQPQHF. The CDR3 region has the DNA TGCAGTGCTACAGACTTGAATAGCGATCAGCCCCAGCATTTT.

V and J are TRBV3-1 and TRBJ2-7, with 7 bases identical to TRBD1. CDR3 size: 13 residues. Germline CDR1 reads LGHDT; CDR2 reads YNNKEL (reference sequence). Trimming removed 9 bases from V and 6 bases from J; junction bases left unmatched: 11. CDR3 region: CASADRVGGEQYF. CDR3 sequence (DNA): TGTGCCAGTGCAGACAGGGTGGGTGGCGAGCAGTACTTC.

Regarding this clonotype: The junction does not match germline at one end; this may be a read error. The genes are TRBV19 and TRBJ2-1; 8 bases align to TRBD2. This CDR3 is built from 16 residues. Germline loops: CDR1 LNHDA, CDR2 SQIVND (reference sequence). CDR3 nucleotide sequence: TGTGCCTGTAGTATCTCCGGGACTAGAGCCCTTAATGAGCAGTTCTTC. Translating gives CACSISGTRALNEQFF.

This clonotype came up a few times. The rearrangement links TRBV3-1 to TRBJ1-5; D gene unclear. The CDR3 runs to 15 residues. Looked up from germline, CDR1 is LGHDT and CDR2 is YNNKEL (reference sequence). V was clipped by 0 bases and J by 0 bases, with 6 bases between them. In nucleotides, the CDR3 is TGTGCCAGCAGCCAAGACAGTTTTAGCAATCAGCCCCAGCATTTT. Protein: CASSQDSFSNQPQHF.

This rearrangement joins TRBV6-2 or TRBV6-3 to TRBJ2-2; TRBD1 is a possible D gene (6 bases). Trimming removed 6 bases at V and 7 bases at J, with 15 bases between. CDR1 MNHEY and CDR2 SVGEGT come from the germline V gene. This CDR3 contains 14 residues. The CDR3 DNA reads as TGTGCCAGCAGCCCAGGGGCGCGGAGCGGGGAGCTGTTTTTT. Translating gives CASSPGARSGELFF.

The rearrangement links TRBV4-2 to TRBJ2-7; 14 bases fit TRBD2. V gave up 1 base and J gave up 2 bases; unmatched junction bases: 4. CDR3 size: 17 residues. Germline loops: CDR1 LGHNA, CDR2 YNFKEQ. This chain's CDR3 is CASSQGGLAGEPYEQYF. CDR3 coding DNA: TGTGCCAGCAGCCAAGGGGGACTAGCGGGAGAACCCTACGAGCAGTACTTC.

This clonotype was counted a single time. The chain is built from TRBV4-1 and TRBJ1-4; perhaps TRBD1 as D (5 bases). This CDR3 comprises 15 residues. V lost 0 bases and J 5 bases, leaving 10 bases between the germline ends. Germline V lookup: CDR1 MGHRA, CDR2 YSYEKL. The CDR3 here is CASSQDGRVNEKLFF. As DNA, the CDR3 is TGCGCCAGCAGCCAAGATGGCAGGGTAAATGAAAAACTGTTTTTT.

This rearrangement joins TRBV7-3 to TRBJ2-1; D unclear. Germline V CDR1 and CDR2: SGHTA, FQGTGA. The CDR3 spans 12 residues. Trimming pared 3 bases from V and 8 bases from J, leaving 8 bases between. The CDR3 nucleotides are TGTGCCAGCAGCTTTCAGATGCATGAGCAGTTCTTC. Translation: CASSFQMHEQFF.

The rearrangement joins TRBV14 to TRBJ2-5, with D perhaps matching TRBD2 (5 bases). CDR1 is SGHDN and CDR2 is FVKESK in the germline V gene. The V gene lost 0 bases and the J gene lost 0 bases, with 8 bases spanning the gap. This CDR3 comprises 15 residues. The CDR3 here is CASSQDGGYQETQYF. The CDR3 region has the DNA TGTGCCAGCAGCCAAGATGGCGGGTACCAAGAGACCCAGTACTTC.

This sequence joins TRBV24-1 and TRBJ1-1; 8 nucleotides match TRBD1. Germline values: CDR1 KGHDR, CDR2 SFDVKD. V shed 8 bases, J shed 1 base, and the junction held 5 bases outside the gene matches. The length of the CDR3 is 14 residues. As DNA, the CDR3 is TGTGCCACCACTGGACAGGGTGGGAACACTGAAGCTTTCTTT. Amino acid sequence: CATTGQGGNTEAFF.

In this sample, this clonotype turned up many times. The chain recombines TRBV25-1 with TRBJ2-1; 7 bases agree with TRBD1. Germline V gene data show CDR1 as MGHDK and CDR2 as SYGVNS. The CDR3 contains 15 residues. V shed 4 bases and J 7 bases; nucleotides not matched to a gene: 10. CDR3 sequence: CASSVRQGWWNEQFF. CDR3 in DNA: TGTGCCAGCAGTGTCCGACAGGGATGGTGGAATGAGCAGTTCTTC.

The chain carries TRBV5-1 and TRBJ2-5; D remains unclear. The CDR3 contains 15 residues. Germline values: CDR1 SGHRS, CDR2 YFSETQ. V was shortened by 0 bases and J by 0 bases, with 9 bases between the two germline ends. The DNA for the CDR3 is TGCGCCAGCAGCTTGGGGATCGTGGACCAAGAGACCCAGTACTTC. Translated: CASSLGIVDQETQYF.

This clonotype was observed a few times. The rearrangement links TRBV12-3 or TRBV12-4 to TRBJ2-3; TRBD1 matches 7 bases. The CDR3 consists of 14 residues. V was clipped by 7 bases and J by 3 bases; unmatched bases: 7. CDR3 region: CASNLGQLTDTQYF. The CDR3 DNA follows: TGTGCCAGCAATCTGGGACAGTTAACAGATACGCAGTATTTT.

This sequence joins TRBV6-5 and TRBJ2-5; D gene uncertain. V lost 7 bases and J 4 bases, leaving 16 bases between the germline ends. This CDR3 contains 14 residues. From germline, CDR1 is MNHEY and CDR2 SVGAGI. CDR3 sequence: CASNQTRQAETQYF. The CDR3 bases are TGTGCCAGCAATCAGACACGGCAGGCAGAGACCCAGTACTTC.

This clonotype was found a few times. The chain is built from TRBV24-1 and TRBJ2-3; possible D gene TRBD1, 6 bases. Germline CDR1 reads KGHDR; CDR2 reads SFDVKD. Trimming left V 9 bases short and J 1 base short, with 10 bases between. CDR3 size: 13 residues. CDR3 protein: CATRDTGTDTQYF. The CDR3 region has the DNA TGTGCCACCCGGGACACTGGCACAGATACGCAGTATTTT.

This rearrangement joins TRBV20-1 to TRBJ1-2, with D possibly matching TRBD1 (5 bases). This CDR3 comprises 14 residues. Trimming removed 3 bases from V and 0 bases from J, with 11 bases in between. CDR1 DFQATT and CDR2 SNEGSKA come from the germline V gene (reference sequence). As DNA, the CDR3 is TGCAGTGCTAGCAGGGACTTCGCTAACTATGGCTACACCTTC. Its translation is CSASRDFANYGYTF.

This clonotype was detected many times. This chain uses TRBV7-2 with TRBJ1-2; D may be TRBD1 (5 bases). V was trimmed by 3 bases and J by 3 bases, leaving 8 bases between them. The CDR3 consists of 13 residues. From germline, CDR1 is SGHTA and CDR2 FQGNSA. In nucleotides, the CDR3 is TGTGCCAGCAGCTTGACAGCAGACTATGGCTACACCTTC. Translating gives CASSLTADYGYTF.

The rearrangement links TRBV28 to TRBJ2-5; D not resolved. This CDR3 has 12 residues. V was pared by 6 bases and J by 11 bases, with 16 bases between. CDR1 is MDHEN, CDR2 SYDVKM, per germline. The CDR3 bases are TGTGCCAGCAGGTCCGGGTCGGTCGGGCAGTACTTC. Its protein is CASRSGSVGQYF.